The 22 T cell receptor beta chains in this list originate from one sample, sequenced in a study of regulatory T cells in long-lasting Graves disease. Relying on iRepertoire HTBI primers and Arm-PCR of CDR3 regions, the team built TCR beta libraries. TCRdb called the multiplex PCR reads again in MiXCR, with one record for every CDR3 protein. The sample consists of 450,000 to 650,000 distinct CDR3 sequences, about 16% of them appearing once. Noted time point: newly diagnosed GD, antithyroid drugs for less than 3 months. PBMC-extracted RNA yielded the TCR library. This sample also appeared in a second study, on T cells in Graves' hyperthyroidism and ophthalmopathy.

Sequences were derived from peripheral blood mononuclear cells (PBMCs), sampled at new diagnosis, from a patient treated with antithyroid drugs. The source is a woman in her forties or fifties with Graves disease.

The gene calls are TRBV4-2 and TRBJ2-6, with D perhaps TRBD2 (5 bases). Germline V gene data show CDR1 as LGHNA and CDR2 as YNFKEQ. V lost 5 bases to trimming and J lost 2 bases, with 10 bases between them. The CDR3 covers 15 residues. The chain's CDR3 is CASSGERTGANVLTF. DNA of the CDR3: TGTGCCAGCAGCGGGGAGAGGACTGGGGCCAACGTCCTGACTTTC.

The chain is built from TRBV2 and TRBJ2-3; 7 bases are a match to TRBD1. Trimming at V came to 6 bases and at J to 0 bases, leaving 3 bases not matched to a gene. Germline V CDR1 and CDR2: SNHLY, FYNNEI. This CDR3 comprises 14 residues. The DNA for the CDR3 is TGTGCCAGCAGATTACAGGGGAGCACAGATACGCAGTATTTT. Residues: CASRLQGSTDTQYF. The entire variable domain, with the rest obtained from reference TRBV2 and TRBJ2-3, is as follows: EPEVTQTPSHQVTQMGQEVILRCVPISNHLYFYWYRQILGQKVEFLVSFYNNEISEKSEIFDDQFSVERPDGSNFTLKIRSTKLEDSAMYFCASRLQGSTDTQYFGPGTRLTVL.

This clonotype has a count of ten or more. V is TRBV30 and J is TRBJ2-3; D perhaps matches TRBD2 (5 bases). The germline CDR1 and CDR2 sequences are GTSNPN and SVGIG (reference sequence). V gave up 1 base and J gave up 6 bases, with 14 bases separating them. CDR3 length equals 14 residues. CDR3 residues: CAWSAAGRRDTQYF. The CDR3 bases are TGTGCCTGGAGTGCGGCGGGCAGAAGGGATACGCAGTATTTT. The full variable domain, its missing parts supplied by reference TRBV30 and TRBJ2-3, is SQTIHQWPATLVQPVGSPLSLECTVEGTSNPNLYWYRQAAGRGLQLLFYSVGIGQISSEVPQNLSASRPQDRQFILSSKKLLLSDSGFYLCAWSAAGRRDTQYFGPGTRLTVL.

As regards this clonotype: Being one base from a much bigger clone, this may be a read error. The V and J genes are TRBV12-3 or TRBV12-4 and TRBJ1-1; no clear D. Deletions cut 7 bases from V and 1 base from J, with 4 bases between. The CDR3 has 11 residues. DNA for the CDR3: TGTGCCAGCATCAAGAACACTGAAGCTTTCTTT. Its translation: CASIKNTEAFF.

In its sample, this clonotype was seen many times. The genes are TRBV11-2 and TRBJ2-7, with 7 bases aligning to TRBD2. V lost 5 bases to trimming and J lost 0 bases; unmatched junction nucleotides: 7. CDR1 and CDR2 (germline): SGHAT, FQNNGV. This CDR3 contains 15 residues. The CDR3 loop is CASSTPGLFSYEQYF. The CDR3 DNA is TGTGCCAGCAGCACTCCGGGACTATTCTCCTACGAGCAGTACTTC. The full variable domain, its missing parts supplied by reference TRBV11-2 and TRBJ2-7, is EAGVAQSPRYKIIEKRQSVAFWCNPISGHATLYWYQQILGQGPKLLIQFQNNGVVDDSQLPKDRFSAERLKGVDSTLKIQPAKLEDSAVYLCASSTPGLFSYEQYFGPGTRLTVT.

This clonotype was seen repeatedly, ten times or more. J is TRBJ2-7 and V is TRBV9, with a tentative D call TRBD2 (5 bases). This CDR3 is built from 13 residues. Looked up from germline, CDR1 is SGDLS and CDR2 is YYNGEE. Trimming pared 3 bases from V and 4 bases from J, leaving 11 bases between. In DNA form, the CDR3 reads TGTGCCAGCAGCGGGGAGCTTAGATACGAGCAGTACTTC. As protein: CASSGELRYEQYF.

This clonotype was detected many times. This chain's CDR3 is CASSTPEGRADTQYF. In DNA, the CDR3 is TGTGCCAGCAGCACCCCGGAGGGGAGGGCAGATACGCAGTATTTT. J is TRBJ2-3 and V is TRBV11-2; 7 bases are a match to TRBD2. Germline CDR1 and CDR2: SGHAT and FQNNGV. V shed 5 bases, J shed 4 bases, and the junction held 9 bases outside the gene matches. The length of the CDR3 is 15 residues.

The chain combines TRBV6-5 with TRBJ1-3; TRBD1 is a possible D gene (5 bases). Germline CDR1 MNHEY, CDR2 SVGAGI. V was clipped by 0 bases and J by 2 bases, with 8 bases between them. The CDR3 is 15 residues long. The CDR3 DNA reads TGTGCCAGCAGTTACTCGACAGACACTGGAAACACCATATATTTT. This gives the protein CASSYSTDTGNTIYF.

The V gene is TRBV2, the J gene TRBJ1-2; D is possibly TRBD1 (6 bases). Between the trimmed V and J ends, which lost 5 bases and 8 bases, there was a span of 15 bases. Germline values: CDR1 SNHLY, CDR2 FYNNEI. The CDR3 runs to 13 residues. CDR3 DNA sequence: TGTGCCAGCAGTCTTCTCTCAGGGGTCGGCTACACCTTC. Protein product: CASSLLSGVGYTF.

The table lists this clonotype with many counts. The rearrangement links TRBV5-1 to TRBJ1-2; D remains unclear. Germline CDR1 is SGHRS and CDR2 is YFSETQ. Trimming removed 4 bases from V and 4 bases from J, with 14 bases in between. CDR3 length equals 14 residues. The CDR3 loop reads CASSLDGNSYGYTF. Here the CDR3 DNA reads TGCGCCAGCAGCCTTGACGGAAACAGCTATGGCTACACCTTC.

This clonotype was observed a few times. The chain carries TRBV12-3 or TRBV12-4 and TRBJ2-7, with TRBD1 as a possible D gene (6 bases). CDR3 length: 13 residues. Trimming removed 6 bases at V and 0 bases at J, with 9 bases between. CDR3 DNA sequence: TGTGCCAGCAGAGCGACAGGCTCCTACGAGCAGTACTTC. Translated: CASRATGSYEQYF.

This clonotype was recorded many times. The chain is built from TRBV28 and TRBJ2-3, with 8 bases matching TRBD2. Per the germline V gene, CDR1 is MDHEN and CDR2 is SYDVKM. V dropped 6 bases and J dropped 5; count of bases not matched to a gene: 1. The CDR3 is made up of 12 amino acids. CDR3 coding DNA: TGTGCCAGCAGCGGGGGGGGAGATACGCAGTATTTT. Translation gives CASSGGGDTQYF.

The sample holds many counts of this clonotype. This chain connects TRBV12-3 or TRBV12-4 to TRBJ1-2, with D hard to call. CDR3 length: 14 amino acids. V was shortened by 4 bases and J by 0 bases, with 9 bases between the two germline ends. CDR3 nucleotides: TGTGCCAGCAGTTGGACGGTAACTAACTATGGCTACACCTTC. It is translated as CASSWTVTNYGYTF.

As concerns this clonotype: A much larger clone lies a single base off, so this may be a read error. J is TRBJ2-5 and V is TRBV7-8, with D tentatively TRBD2 (5 bases). V was trimmed by 5 bases and J by 9 bases, leaving 19 bases between them. Germline-derived CDR1 and CDR2 are SGHVS and FQNEAQ. The CDR3 contains 14 residues. CDR3 region: CASSPSWGVEAQYF. The DNA of the CDR3 is TGTGCCAGCAGCCCCTCCTGGGGTGTGGAGGCCCAGTACTTC.

The CDR3 nucleotides read TGCGCCAGCAGCCTACTGACAGGGGAATTTTACGAGCAGTACTTC. It yields the protein CASSLLTGEFYEQYF. The gene calls are TRBV4-1 and TRBJ2-7; 8 positions match TRBD1. Looked up from germline, CDR1 is MGHRA and CDR2 is YSYEKL. Trimming removed 4 bases from V and 4 bases from J; junction bases left unmatched: 9. The length of the CDR3 is 15 residues.

This clonotype was recorded at least ten times. J is TRBJ2-2 and V is TRBV7-9; D is unresolved. V lost 1 base and J lost 6, with 6 bases in between. The CDR3 spans 13 residues. CDR1 is SEHNR and CDR2 is FQNEAQ in the germline V gene (reference sequence). CDR3 DNA: TGTGCCAGCAGCTTAGAAGGTTCCGGGGAGCTGTTTTTT. This sequence encodes CASSLEGSGELFF.

The V call is TRBV6-2 or TRBV6-3, the J call TRBJ1-4, with TRBD1 as a possible D gene (5 bases). V was clipped by 0 bases and J by 10 bases, with 15 bases between them. The CDR3 is 15 amino acids. Per the germline V gene, CDR1 is MNHEY and CDR2 is SVGEGT. The CDR3 protein is CASSYSGRLMGKLFF. The CDR3, as DNA: TGTGCCAGCAGTTACTCGGGACGGCTAATGGGAAAACTGTTTTTT.

The gene calls are TRBV7-9 and TRBJ2-1; D ambiguous. Between the trimmed V and J ends, which lost 1 base and 0 bases, there was a span of 13 bases. CDR1 and CDR2 from the germline V gene are SEHNR and FQNEAQ (reference sequence). The CDR3 sequence is 17 residues long. The CDR3 DNA follows: TGTGCCAGCAGCTTAGAATCTAGTACAAGCTCCTACAATGAGCAGTTCTTC. Amino acid sequence: CASSLESSTSSYNEQFF.

This chain uses TRBV5-1 with TRBJ1-5; D gene uncertain. Trimming took 3 bases from V and 9 from J, leaving 10 bases between them. The CDR3 sequence is 12 residues long. Germline CDR1 reads SGHRS; CDR2 reads YFSETQ. DNA of the CDR3: TGCGCCAGCAGCTGGTTGGGTGGGCCCCAGCATTTT. Its protein product is CASSWLGGPQHF.

The chain combines TRBV18 with TRBJ1-4; a possible D gene is TRBD1 (5 bases). CDR1 is KGHSH, CDR2 LQKENI, per germline. The V end lost 6 bases, the J end lost 0 bases, and 17 bases lay between the germline ends. The CDR3 spans 17 residues. The CDR3 DNA follows: TGTGCCAGCTCGCCGACACCGGGACTCGCAACTAATGAAAAACTGTTTTTT. It is translated as CASSPTPGLATNEKLFF. The complete variable domain, with remaining parts taken from reference TRBV18 and TRBJ1-4, reads NAGVMQNPRHLVRRRGQEARLRCSPMKGHSHVYWYRQLPEEGLKFMVYLQKENIIDESGMPKERFSAEFPKEGPSILRIQQVVRGDSAAYFCASSPTPGLATNEKLFFGSGTQLSVL.

This clonotype showed up many times. The V call is TRBV18, the J call TRBJ2-1; D gene ambiguous. In germline, CDR1 is KGHSH, CDR2 LQKENI. Trimming removed 0 bases from V and 5 bases from J, with 11 bases in between. There are 15 residues in the CDR3. Here the CDR3 reads CASSPPATGNNEQFF. The CDR3 region has the DNA TGTGCCAGCTCACCACCGGCGACTGGAAACAATGAGCAGTTCTTC. Supplemented by reference TRBV18 and TRBJ2-1, the full variable domain reads NAGVMQNPRHLVRRRGQEARLRCSPMKGHSHVYWYRQLPEEGLKFMVYLQKENIIDESGMPKERFSAEFPKEGPSILRIQQVVRGDSAAYFCASSPPATGNNEQFFGPGTRLTVL.

This clonotype was observed a handful of times. In nucleotides, the CDR3 is TGCGCCAGCTCTCTATCGCTCACTTCGGGTTCACCCCTCCACTTT. Protein sequence: CASSLSLTSGSPLHF. V is TRBV5-1 and J is TRBJ1-6; no definite D call. Germline V gene lookup returns CDR1 SGHRS and CDR2 YFSETQ. Trimming removed 7 bases from V and 9 bases from J, with 20 bases in between. CDR3 length: 15 amino acids.